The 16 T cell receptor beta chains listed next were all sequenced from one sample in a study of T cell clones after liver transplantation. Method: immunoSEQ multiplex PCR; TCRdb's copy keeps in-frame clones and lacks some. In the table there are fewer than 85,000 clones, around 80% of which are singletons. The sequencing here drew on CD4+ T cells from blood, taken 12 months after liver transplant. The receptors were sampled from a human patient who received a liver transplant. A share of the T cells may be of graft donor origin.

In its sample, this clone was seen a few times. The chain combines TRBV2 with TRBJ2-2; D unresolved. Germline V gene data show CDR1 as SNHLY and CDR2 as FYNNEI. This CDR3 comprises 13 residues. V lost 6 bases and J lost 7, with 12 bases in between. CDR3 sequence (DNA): TGTGCCAGCAGAGGTGCGTCAGGCGGGGAGCTGTTTTTT. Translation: CASRGASGGELFF.

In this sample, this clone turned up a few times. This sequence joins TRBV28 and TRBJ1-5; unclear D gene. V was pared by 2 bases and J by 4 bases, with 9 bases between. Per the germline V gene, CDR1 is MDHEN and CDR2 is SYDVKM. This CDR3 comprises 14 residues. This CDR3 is CASSLNWRNQPQHF. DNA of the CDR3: TGTGCCAGCAGTTTAAATTGGCGGAATCAGCCCCAGCATTTT.

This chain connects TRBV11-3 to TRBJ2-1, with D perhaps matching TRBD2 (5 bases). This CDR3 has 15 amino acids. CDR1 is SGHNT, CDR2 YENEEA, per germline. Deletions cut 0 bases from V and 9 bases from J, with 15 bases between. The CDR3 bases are TGTGCCAGCAGCTTAGATCGGGCCCCCCGGGGTGAGCAGTTCTTC. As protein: CASSLDRAPRGEQFF.

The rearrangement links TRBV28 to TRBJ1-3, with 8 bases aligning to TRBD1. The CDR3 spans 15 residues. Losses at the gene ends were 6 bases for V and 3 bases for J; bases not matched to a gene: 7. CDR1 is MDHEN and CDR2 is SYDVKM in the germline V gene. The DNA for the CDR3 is TGTGCCAGCAGAACGCAGGGGGCAGGTGGAAACACCATATATTTT. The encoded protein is CASRTQGAGGNTIYF.

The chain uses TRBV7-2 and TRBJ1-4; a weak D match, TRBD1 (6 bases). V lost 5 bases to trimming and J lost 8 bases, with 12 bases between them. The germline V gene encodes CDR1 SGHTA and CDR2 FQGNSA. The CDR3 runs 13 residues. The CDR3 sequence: CASSRQVREKLFF. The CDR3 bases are TGTGCCAGCAGCAGACAGGTCAGGGAAAAACTGTTTTTT.

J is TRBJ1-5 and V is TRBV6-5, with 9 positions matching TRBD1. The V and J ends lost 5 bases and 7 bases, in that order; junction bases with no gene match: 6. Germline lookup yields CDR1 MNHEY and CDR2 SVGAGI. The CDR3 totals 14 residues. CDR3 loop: CASSTRTGEQPQHF. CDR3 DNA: TGTGCCAGCAGTACCCGGACAGGGGAACAGCCCCAGCATTTT.

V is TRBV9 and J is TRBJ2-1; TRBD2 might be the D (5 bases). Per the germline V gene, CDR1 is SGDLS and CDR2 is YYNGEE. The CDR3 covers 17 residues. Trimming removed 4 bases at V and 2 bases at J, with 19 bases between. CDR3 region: CASSSTFGVLPYNEQFF. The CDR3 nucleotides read TGTGCCAGCAGCTCCACTTTCGGGGTTTTACCCTACAATGAGCAGTTCTTC.

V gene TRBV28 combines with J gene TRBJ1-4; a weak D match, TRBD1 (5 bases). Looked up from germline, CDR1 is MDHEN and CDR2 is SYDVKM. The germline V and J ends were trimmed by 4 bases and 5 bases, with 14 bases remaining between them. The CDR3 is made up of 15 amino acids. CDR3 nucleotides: TGTGCCAGCAGTTATACCGGGACTGCCAATGAAAAACTGTTTTTT. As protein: CASSYTGTANEKLFF. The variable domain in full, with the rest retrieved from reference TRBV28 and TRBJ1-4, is DVKVTQSSRYLVKRTGEKVFLECVQDMDHENMFWYRQDPGLGLRLIYFSYDVKMKEKGDIPEGYSVSREKKERFSLILESASTNQTSMYLCASSYTGTANEKLFFGSGTQLSVL.

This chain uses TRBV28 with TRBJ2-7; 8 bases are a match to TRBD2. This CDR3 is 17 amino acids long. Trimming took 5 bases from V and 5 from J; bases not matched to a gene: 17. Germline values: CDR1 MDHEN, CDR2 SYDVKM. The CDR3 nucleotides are TGTGCCAGCAGTACCCTCGGGGCGGGAGGAGTCCGGCACGAGCAGTACTTC. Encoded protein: CASSTLGAGGVRHEQYF.

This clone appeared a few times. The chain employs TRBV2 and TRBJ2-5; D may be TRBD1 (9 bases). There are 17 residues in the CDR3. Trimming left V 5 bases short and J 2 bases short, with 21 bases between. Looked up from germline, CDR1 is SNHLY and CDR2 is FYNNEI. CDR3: CASSPGTGRGDQETQYF. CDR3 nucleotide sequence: TGTGCCAGCAGTCCCGGGACAGGGCGGGGGGATCAAGAGACCCAGTACTTC.

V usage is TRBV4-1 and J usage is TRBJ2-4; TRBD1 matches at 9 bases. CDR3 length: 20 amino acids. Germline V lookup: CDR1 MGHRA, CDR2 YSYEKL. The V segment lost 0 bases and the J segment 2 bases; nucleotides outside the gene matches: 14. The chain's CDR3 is CASSQEGRGQGTSSKNIQYF. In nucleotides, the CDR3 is TGCGCCAGCAGCCAAGAGGGAAGGGGACAGGGTACCTCCTCCAAAAACATTCAGTACTTC.

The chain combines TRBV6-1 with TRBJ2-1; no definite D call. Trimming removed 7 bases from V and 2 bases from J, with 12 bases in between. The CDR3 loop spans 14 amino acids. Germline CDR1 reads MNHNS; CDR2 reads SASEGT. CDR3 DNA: TGTGCCAGCACAAGCCGGGTTACCTACAATGAGCAGTTCTTC. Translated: CASTSRVTYNEQFF.

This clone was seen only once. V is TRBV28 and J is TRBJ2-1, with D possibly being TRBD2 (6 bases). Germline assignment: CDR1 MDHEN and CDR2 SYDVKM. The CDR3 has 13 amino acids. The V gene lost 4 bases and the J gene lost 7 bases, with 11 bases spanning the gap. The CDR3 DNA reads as TGTGCCAGCAGTTCAGCGGGTGGGAATGAGCAGTTCTTC. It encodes CASSSAGGNEQFF.

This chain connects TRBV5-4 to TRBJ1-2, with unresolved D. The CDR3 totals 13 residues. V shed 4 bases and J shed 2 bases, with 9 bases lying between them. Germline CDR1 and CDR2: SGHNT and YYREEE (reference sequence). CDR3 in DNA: TGTGCCAGCAGCCCCTCCGGGAACTATGGCTACACCTTC. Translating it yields CASSPSGNYGYTF. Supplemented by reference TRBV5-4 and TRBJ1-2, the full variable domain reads ETGVTQSPTHLIKTRGQQVTLRCSSQSGHNTVSWYQQALGQGPQFIFQYYREEENGRGNFPPRFSGLQFPNYSSELNVNALELDDSALYLCASSPSGNYGYTFGSGTRLTVV.

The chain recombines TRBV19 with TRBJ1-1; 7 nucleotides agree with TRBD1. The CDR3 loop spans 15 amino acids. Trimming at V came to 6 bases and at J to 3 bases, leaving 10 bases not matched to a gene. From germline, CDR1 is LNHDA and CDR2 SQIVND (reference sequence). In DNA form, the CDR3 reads TGTGCCAGTAGCAGAGGTCGGCAGGGGGACACTGAAGCTTTCTTT. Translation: CASSRGRQGDTEAFF.

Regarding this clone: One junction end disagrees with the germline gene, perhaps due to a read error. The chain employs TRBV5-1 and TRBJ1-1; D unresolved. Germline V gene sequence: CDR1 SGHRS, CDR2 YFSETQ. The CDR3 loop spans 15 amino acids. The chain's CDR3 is CASSLSGVPNAEAFF. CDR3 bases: TGCGCCAGCAGCTTGTCTGGCGTCCCGAACGCTGAAGCTTTCTTT.